A selection of T cell receptor beta chains follows, all from one sample in a study of blood T cell repertoires in COVID-19. Measured with immunoSEQ multiplex PCR; TCRdb has only the in-frame clones, and not every one. The sample lists around 150,000 clones; roughly 87% were seen once. The sequenced sample was peripheral blood. Receptors were obtained from a woman in her sixties with active or convalescent COVID-19. The conserved cysteine and the conserved F or W are not part of the CDR3 here.

j_call: TRBJ1-2
v_call: TRBV6-5
cdr3_aa: ASSPLVVEGYT

j_call: TRBJ2-2
v_call: TRBV24-1
cdr3_aa: ATSDRDSKELF

j_call: TRBJ2-5
v_call: TRBV7-2
cdr3_aa: ASRRPGPARETQY

j_call: TRBJ1-6
v_call: TRBV5-1
cdr3_aa: ASSFAPAGENSPLH

j_call: TRBJ2-5
v_call: TRBV2
cdr3_aa: ASRGAGEETQY

j_call: TRBJ2-2
v_call: TRBV19
cdr3_aa: ASSSRTGDQTGELF

j_call: TRBJ1-2
v_call: TRBV19
cdr3_aa: ASSIRRGQDGYT

j_call: TRBJ1-2
v_call: TRBV2
cdr3_aa: ASEAGGANGYT

j_call: TRBJ2-7
v_call: TRBV5-6
cdr3_aa: ASNRDGSSYEQY

j_call: TRBJ2-7
v_call: TRBV7-2
cdr3_aa: ASSTSHYEQY

j_call: TRBJ1-2
v_call: TRBV14
cdr3_aa: ASSQAGNYGYT

j_call: TRBJ2-7
v_call: TRBV5-1
cdr3_aa: ASSLEGVYEQY

j_call: TRBJ2-1
v_call: TRBV9
cdr3_aa: ASSERTGALLSPNEQF

j_call: TRBJ1-3
v_call: TRBV5-1
cdr3_aa: ASSLDGGDGNTIY

j_call: TRBJ2-7
v_call: TRBV5-1
cdr3_aa: ASSLSHVAGERGEQY

j_call: TRBJ1-2
v_call: TRBV29-1
cdr3_aa: SVEGAGTGGYT

j_call: TRBJ1-2
v_call: TRBV12-3/TRBV12-4
cdr3_aa: ASSFSGVAGYT

j_call: TRBJ2-5
v_call: TRBV29-1
cdr3_aa: SVEVPGETQY

j_call: TRBJ2-1
v_call: TRBV5-1
cdr3_aa: ASSLDRGRGNEQF

j_call: TRBJ1-3
v_call: TRBV19
cdr3_aa: ASSQAYSGNTIY

j_call: TRBJ1-5
v_call: TRBV11-2
cdr3_aa: ASSLHPNNQPQH

j_call: TRBJ1-2
v_call: TRBV2
cdr3_aa: ASSLDRDGYT

j_call: TRBJ2-7
v_call: TRBV7-6
cdr3_aa: ASSLDMGQGEYEQY

j_call: TRBJ1-1
v_call: TRBV3-1/TRBV3-2
cdr3_aa: ASSQGQLAEAF

j_call: TRBJ2-7
v_call: TRBV5-3
cdr3_aa: ARSHSTSGGDLSTYEQY

j_call: TRBJ1-1
v_call: TRBV19
cdr3_aa: ASSTRDRELNTEAF

j_call: TRBJ1-1
v_call: TRBV20-1
cdr3_aa: SALKMEAF

j_call: TRBJ2-1
v_call: TRBV18
cdr3_aa: ASSPGQYNEQF

j_call: TRBJ1-5
v_call: TRBV18
cdr3_aa: ASSLRQGGDQPQH

j_call: TRBJ1-4
v_call: TRBV19
cdr3_aa: ASTPFRGTNEKLF

j_call: TRBJ2-1
v_call: TRBV24-1
cdr3_aa: ATSDSSGNEQF